These T cell receptor beta chains were read from a single sample in a study of Graves' ophthalmopathy and Graves' hyperthyroidism. TCRdb recomputed calls from the multiplex PCR reads with MiXCR, one row per CDR3 protein. The table has about 500,000 distinct CDR3 sequences, roughly 40% seen once. The specimen sequenced was peripheral blood or thyroid tissue (not recorded which). Source of these receptors: an adult man with Graves' hyperthyroidism. CDR3s include the opening cysteine and the closing phenylalanine or tryptophan. The order of the fields is J gene, D gene, V gene, clone size, CDR3 protein, CDR3 DNA. D genes are given only for firm matches. Size is omitted from some rows. Given values are once, few, many or a class for expanded clones.

>TRBJ1-1|NA|TRBV20-1|NA
CSARERNRTRNTEAFF
TGCAGTGCTAGAGAACGAAACAGGACCCGGAACACTGAAGCTTTCTTT
>TRBJ1-5|NA|TRBV7-9|many
CASSPFGGWDQPQHF
TGTGCCAGCAGCCCCTTTGGGGGTTGGGATCAGCCCCAGCATTTT
>TRBJ2-7|TRBD2|TRBV2|NA
CASSQASGGLHFSYEQYF
TGTGCCAGCAGCCAAGCCAGCGGGGGGCTCCATTTCTCCTACGAGCAGTACTTC
>TRBJ2-7|NA|TRBV11-2|NA
CASSLDWLGSYSYEQYF
TGTGCCAGCAGCTTAGATTGGTTGGGTTCCTACTCCTACGAGCAGTACTTC
>TRBJ1-1|NA|TRBV29-1|NA
CSVAQGPMNTEAFF
TGCAGCGTGGCACAGGGCCCCATGAACACTGAAGCTTTCTTT
>TRBJ2-7|TRBD2|TRBV7-9|NA
CASSLAGLAGATYEQYF
TGTGCCAGCAGCTTGGCCGGACTAGCGGGGGCCACCTACGAGCAGTACTTC
>TRBJ1-2|TRBD1|TRBV29-1|NA
CSVPDRRTNYGYTF
TGCAGCGTCCCGGACAGGAGAACTAACTATGGCTACACCTTC
>TRBJ2-7|TRBD1|TRBV27|few
CASSVGQGRFYEQYF
TGTGCCAGCAGTGTGGGACAGGGGAGGTTCTACGAGCAGTACTTC
>TRBJ1-1|NA|TRBV25-1|many
CASSDYGNTEAFF
TGTGCCAGCAGTGATTACGGAAACACTGAAGCTTTCTTT
>TRBJ1-5|NA|TRBV18|few
CASSTDSYNQPQHF
TGTGCCAGCTCAACCGACAGCTATAATCAGCCCCAGCATTTT
>TRBJ2-7|NA|TRBV14|many
CASSQDETGGYEQYF
TGTGCCAGCAGCCAAGATGAGACAGGCGGGTACGAGCAGTACTTC
>TRBJ2-5|TRBD2|TRBV10-3|few
CAISEGRGAGETQETQYF
TGTGCCATCAGTGAGGGCCGTGGAGCGGGAGAGACTCAAGAGACCCAGTACTTC
>TRBJ2-3|NA|TRBV2|NA
CASSLSAPGTDTQYF
TGTGCCAGCAGTTTATCCGCCCCGGGCACAGATACGCAGTATTTT
>TRBJ1-4|TRBD1|TRBV15|many
CATSRGQGGEKLFF
TGTGCCACCAGCAGAGGACAGGGAGGAGAAAAACTGTTTTTT
>TRBJ2-7|NA|TRBV7-2|NA
CASSLIGGPYNEQYF
TGTGCCAGCAGCTTAATCGGGGGCCCTTACAATGAGCAGTACTTC